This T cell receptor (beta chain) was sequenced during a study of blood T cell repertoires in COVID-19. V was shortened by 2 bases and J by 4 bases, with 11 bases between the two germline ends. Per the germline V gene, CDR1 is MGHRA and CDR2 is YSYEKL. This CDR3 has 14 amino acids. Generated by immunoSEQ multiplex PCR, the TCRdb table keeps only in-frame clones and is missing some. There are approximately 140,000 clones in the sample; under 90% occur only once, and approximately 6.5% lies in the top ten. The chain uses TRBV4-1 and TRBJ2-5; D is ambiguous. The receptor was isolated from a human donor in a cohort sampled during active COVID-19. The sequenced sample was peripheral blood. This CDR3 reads CASSQLLIGETQYF. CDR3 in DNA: TGCGCCAGCAGCCAACTCCTGATCGGAGAGACCCAGTACTTC.